This record covers a single T cell receptor beta chain. The sample comes from a study of blood T cell repertoires in COVID-19. About the research overall: Samples representing acute and convalescent COVID-19 were sourced from the United States, Italy and Spain. T cells, B-cell-depleted T cells, or PBMCs provided the cDNA or gDNA that served as material.

Methods used by the authors: Cell counts per sample came from amplifying reference gene primers. This table comes from immunoSEQ multiplex PCR, and its TCRdb copy is limited to in-frame clones, with some not included. That table is the source of V, J and clone size, and D and trimming were worked out from the DNA. The sample records about 270,000 clones, 80% to 90% being singletons. This CDR3 region has 18 residues. Losses at the gene ends were 1 base for V and 2 bases for J; bases not matched to a gene: 6. In germline, CDR1 is MNHEY, CDR2 SVGEGT. The receptor was derived from a woman between 50 and 59 years old who had recovered from COVID-19. The sequencing sample was made of peripheral blood. The chain has TRBV6-2 or TRBV6-3 and TRBJ2-3, with 13 bases fitting TRBD2. The CDR3 sequence is CASSYYPGLAGNTDTQYF. For the CDR3, the DNA is TGTGCCAGCAGTTACTATCCGGGACTAGCGGGGAACACAGATACGCAGTATTTT.